This T cell receptor beta chain was identified during a study of T cell repertoires in cytomegalovirus infection. CDR1 is SGHVS, CDR2 FQNEAQ, per germline. Trimming removed 5 bases from V and 0 bases from J, with 10 bases in between. The CDR3 runs to 14 residues. One entry per CDR3 protein results from TCRdb running MiXCR on the reads. The data show more than 200,000 distinct CDR3 sequences, 9.1% seen once. This clonotype was detected only a few times. The genes are TRBV7-8 and TRBJ1-2; a possible D gene is TRBD1 (5 bases). The sample was PBMCs. The source is a human donor in good health (CMV status not recorded). Some clones in this sample may be carry-over from other donors' samples. The CDR3 sequence: CASSDLGANYGYTF. The DNA of the CDR3 is TGTGCCAGCAGCGACCTAGGGGCTAACTATGGCTACACCTTC.